What follows are 2 T cell receptor beta chains derived from one specimen sequenced in a study of response to subunit inactivated influenza vaccine. TCRdb used MiXCR to reprocess the RT-PCR reads, holding one entry per CDR3 protein. The sample contains around 530,000 distinct CDR3 sequences, 16% of which appear only once. The input for sequencing was CD4+ T cells sorted from PBMCs, taken less than 25 months after vaccination. Receptors originate from a man between 50 and 75 years old who received an inactivated influenza vaccine.

The chain couples TRBV27 to TRBJ1-1, with TRBD1 as a possible D gene (5 bases). Trimming took off 5 bases at V and 5 bases at J, with 18 bases between the two ends. The CDR3 has 15 amino acids. Per the germline V gene, CDR1 is MNHEY and CDR2 is SMNVEV (reference sequence). Here the CDR3 DNA reads TGTGCCAGCAGTCCTTCCAGGGTAGTTCGGACTGAAGCTTTCTTT. Translation gives CASSPSRVVRTEAFF.

The table lists this clonotype with a few counts. The chain links TRBV3-1 to TRBJ2-3, with D unclear. Germline loops: CDR1 LGHDT, CDR2 YNNKEL (reference sequence). Between the trimmed V and J ends, which lost 0 bases and 1 base, there was a span of 11 bases. The CDR3 extends over 16 amino acids. The CDR3 region is CASSQDRSPGTDTQYF. In nucleotides, the CDR3 is TGTGCCAGCAGCCAAGATAGGAGTCCCGGCACAGATACGCAGTATTTT.